The 13 T cell receptor beta chains reported below all come from one sample, sequenced in a study of T cell responses to AZD1222 COVID-19 vaccine. TCRdb keeps only in-frame clones here, not all; method: immunoSEQ multiplex PCR. Of about 93,000 clones in the sample, 70% to 90% were seen once. The material was peripheral blood, obtained on day 0 of AZD1222 vaccination. These receptors were obtained from an adult in good health.

The chain combines TRBV12-3 or TRBV12-4 with TRBJ2-4; D is perhaps TRBD1 (6 bases). CDR3 length: 13 amino acids. V was cut by 7 bases and J by 8 bases, with 15 bases left in between. The CDR3 DNA reads TGTGCCAGCAATACCTGGGGGCTTGACATTCAGTACTTC. The encoded protein is CASNTWGLDIQYF.

This clone turned up a few times. The chain carries TRBV28 and TRBJ2-2; 8 positions agree with TRBD1. Per germline, CDR1 MDHEN and CDR2 SYDVKM. This CDR3 comprises 15 residues. Trimming removed 11 bases from V and 1 base from J; junction bases left unmatched: 9. CDR3 residues: CAGQGAIGNTGELFF. DNA of the CDR3: TGTGCCGGTCAGGGGGCTATAGGGAACACCGGGGAGCTGTTTTTT.

The V gene is TRBV2, the J gene TRBJ1-2; the D gene is possibly TRBD1 (5 bases). CDR1 and CDR2 from the germline V gene are SNHLY and FYNNEI. Trimming took 7 bases from V and 7 from J, leaving 22 bases between them. The CDR3 runs to 15 residues. The CDR3: CASKSGTANYGGYTF. The CDR3 bases are TGTGCCAGCAAGTCCGGGACGGCAAACTATGGTGGCTACACCTTC.

The gene calls are TRBV4-1 and TRBJ1-4, with D possibly TRBD1 on 5 matching bases. Per germline, CDR1 MGHRA and CDR2 YSYEKL. Deletions cut 0 bases from V and 7 bases from J, with 15 bases between. This CDR3 comprises 16 residues. The chain's CDR3 is CASSQEPGVGAEKLFF. Written as DNA, the CDR3 is TGCGCCAGCAGCCAAGAGCCGGGGGTGGGAGCTGAAAAACTGTTTTTT.

The J gene is TRBJ2-1, the V gene TRBV5-1; 7 bases align to TRBD2. The CDR3 covers 14 residues. Germline CDR1 SGHRS, CDR2 YFSETQ. After removal of 7 bases from V and 5 bases from J, the junction contained 9 bases not matched to a gene. The CDR3 region is CASSRSGADNEQFF. The DNA for the CDR3 is TGCGCCAGCTCCCGGAGCGGGGCTGACAATGAGCAGTTCTTC.

This clone is a singleton in its sample. The chain recombines TRBV11-2 with TRBJ2-7; 9 bases match TRBD2. Looked up from germline, CDR1 is SGHAT and CDR2 is FQNNGV. CDR3 length: 15 residues. J was trimmed by 2 bases and V by 5 bases; bases with no gene match: 7. The CDR3 nucleotides are TGTGCCAGCAGCAAGGAGGGCGGGAGGGCCTACGAGCAGTACTTC. Its translation: CASSKEGGRAYEQYF.

J is TRBJ2-7 and V is TRBV6-6; 7 bases align to TRBD2. The trim removed 6 bases at V and 3 bases at J, leaving 5 bases unmatched. CDR1 and CDR2 (germline): MNHNY, SVGAGI (reference sequence). CDR3 length: 13 residues. The CDR3 nucleotides are TGTGCCAGCAGCTCCAAGCGGGGCTACGAGCAGTACTTC. Protein sequence: CASSSKRGYEQYF.

The rearrangement uses TRBV28 and TRBJ2-7, with 14 bases fitting TRBD2. Trimming cost V 5 bases and J 1 base; bases outside gene matches: 7. CDR1 MDHEN and CDR2 SYDVKM come from the germline V gene. The CDR3 extends over 17 amino acids. CDR3 protein: CASSRGLAGVGSYEQYF. CDR3 in DNA: TGTGCCAGCAGTAGGGGACTAGCGGGAGTGGGTTCCTACGAGCAGTACTTC.

The rearrangement links TRBV4-1 to TRBJ2-1; 12 bases align to TRBD2. From germline, CDR1 is MGHRA and CDR2 YSYEKL. This CDR3 contains 20 residues. Germline trimming cut 0 bases from V and 6 bases from J; bases unmatched to any gene: 15. The CDR3 nucleotides are TGCGCCAGCAGCCAAGATGGGCTAGCGGGAGGGCCTGGTACACTCAATGAGCAGTTCTTC. It is translated as CASSQDGLAGGPGTLNEQFF.

The chain carries TRBV27 and TRBJ1-6, with 10 bases matching TRBD1. The junction had 16 bases not matched to a gene; V was cut back by 0 bases and J by 8 bases. Germline-derived CDR1 and CDR2 are MNHEY and SMNVEV (reference sequence). This CDR3 comprises 20 residues. This CDR3 reads CASSLSSPGTGDGRDSPLHF. The CDR3 DNA follows: TGTGCCAGCAGTTTATCCAGTCCCGGGACAGGGGACGGGAGAGATTCACCCCTCCACTTT.

The J gene is TRBJ1-6, the V gene TRBV7-2, with a possible D match to TRBD1 (6 bases). The CDR3 consists of 15 residues. Trimming took 1 base from V and 3 from J, leaving 7 bases between them. Germline V gene sequence: CDR1 SGHTA, CDR2 FQGNSA. CDR3 bases: TGTGCCAGCAGCTTAGTGACAGGCTATAATTCACCCCTCCACTTT. Protein sequence: CASSLVTGYNSPLHF.

This clone was found a few times. The chain links TRBV2 to TRBJ2-5; the match to TRBD2 covers 7 bases. This CDR3 has 14 amino acids. Per the germline V gene, CDR1 is SNHLY and CDR2 is FYNNEI. Unmatched junction bases numbered 3, after V lost 5 bases and J lost 0 bases. CDR3: CASSFGLDQETQYF. CDR3 nucleotide sequence: TGTGCCAGCAGTTTTGGACTAGACCAAGAGACCCAGTACTTC.

The chain combines TRBV5-6 with TRBJ2-5; D gene ambiguous. CDR1 and CDR2 from the germline V gene are SGHDT and YYEEEE. This CDR3 contains 11 residues. V lost 5 bases and J 5 bases, leaving 7 bases between the germline ends. Here the CDR3 DNA reads TGTGCCAGCAGTCGTTGGGAGACCCAGTACTTC. As protein: CASSRWETQYF.